Below are 29 T cell receptor beta chains sequenced from a single sample in a study of T cell responses to AZD1222 COVID-19 vaccine. Sequencing used immunoSEQ multiplex PCR; TCRdb keeps in-frame clones, though not all of them. Of approximately 92,000 clones listed, about nine tenths were seen once; the top ten hold 10%. The sample was peripheral blood, taken on day 0 of AZD1222 vaccination. These receptors originate from an adult in good health.

V is TRBV6-5 and J is TRBJ2-7; 8 bases agree with TRBD1. The germline V gene has CDR1 MNHEY and CDR2 SVGAGI. The V segment lost 6 bases and the J segment 5 bases; nucleotides outside the gene matches: 6. The CDR3 totals 13 residues. The CDR3 sequence: CASRDRVINEQYF. CDR3 nucleotides: TGTGCCAGCAGGGACAGGGTAATCAACGAGCAGTACTTC.

This chain uses TRBV5-1 with TRBJ2-7; 9 nucleotides align to TRBD1. J lost 3 bases, V lost 4 bases, and 8 bases had no gene match. The CDR3 sequence is 15 residues long. Germline values: CDR1 SGHRS, CDR2 YFSETQ. In DNA form, the CDR3 reads TGCGCCAGCAGCGAGACGACAGGGGGAGACTACGAGCAGTACTTC. Its translation: CASSETTGGDYEQYF.

This clone was observed a few times. V usage is TRBV2 and J usage is TRBJ1-1; D possibly corresponds to TRBD1 (6 bases). V dropped 1 base and J dropped 2 bases, with 11 bases sitting between them. Per germline, CDR1 SNHLY and CDR2 FYNNEI. The CDR3 loop spans 15 amino acids. The CDR3 DNA follows: TGTGCCAGCAGTGAAGAAGGGGGGATTAACACTGAAGCTTTCTTT. Protein: CASSEEGGINTEAFF.

The rearrangement joins TRBV5-6 to TRBJ1-5; no firm D call. Trimming cost V 9 bases and J 9 bases, with 10 bases left between them. CDR1 is SGHDT and CDR2 is YYEEEE in the germline V gene. This CDR3 spans 10 amino acids. The CDR3 loop is CAIKHGPQHF. In DNA form, the CDR3 reads TGTGCCATCAAACACGGGCCCCAGCATTTT.

The DNA for the CDR3 is TGCGCCAGCAGCTGGGACGGCGACTCTGGAAACACCATATATTTT. Protein product: CASSWDGDSGNTIYF. The chain is built from TRBV5-1 and TRBJ1-3; tentative D call: TRBD1 (5 bases). The CDR3 is made up of 15 amino acids. Trimming took off 3 bases at V and 0 bases at J, with 10 bases between the two ends. Germline lookup yields CDR1 SGHRS and CDR2 YFSETQ.

This sequence joins TRBV18 and TRBJ1-2; D is unclear. Germline lookup yields CDR1 KGHSH and CDR2 LQKENI. Trimming stripped 6 bases from V and 4 bases from J, with 12 bases between. This CDR3 contains 13 residues. CDR3: CASSPKQVYGYTF. The CDR3 nucleotides are TGTGCCAGCTCCCCGAAACAAGTCTATGGCTACACCTTC.

The gene calls are TRBV2 and TRBJ2-2, with TRBD2 identical over 9 bases. V was pared by 0 bases and J by 6 bases, with 11 bases of the junction left unmatched. The V gene's germline CDR1 is SNHLY and CDR2 FYNNEI. The length of the CDR3 is 18 residues. CDR3 nucleotide sequence: TGTGCCAGCAGTGAAGCGCTTCATATAGCGGGAGAGGCCGGGGAGCTGTTTTTT. This encodes CASSEALHIAGEAGELFF. Supplemented by reference TRBV2 and TRBJ2-2, the full variable domain reads EPEVTQTPSHQVTQMGQEVILRCVPISNHLYFYWYRQILGQKVEFLVSFYNNEISEKSEIFDDQFSVERPDGSNFTLKIRSTKLEDSAMYFCASSEALHIAGEAGELFFGEGSRLTVL.

This chain joins TRBV28 and TRBJ2-1; 9 nucleotides align to TRBD1. CDR3 length: 15 residues. The germline gives CDR1 MDHEN, CDR2 SYDVKM. Trimming removed 3 bases from V and 7 bases from J; junction bases left unmatched: 7. The CDR3, as DNA: TGTGCCAGCAGTTTGGCGGGACAGGGTCGAAATGAGCAGTTCTTC. It specifies CASSLAGQGRNEQFF. Using reference TRBV28 and TRBJ2-1 for the parts outside the CDR3, the full variable domain is DVKVTQSSRYLVKRTGEKVFLECVQDMDHENMFWYRQDPGLGLRLIYFSYDVKMKEKGDIPEGYSVSREKKERFSLILESASTNQTSMYLCASSLAGQGRNEQFFGPGTRLTVL.

This clone showed up just a few times. This chain joins TRBV4-2 and TRBJ2-7; 10 bases are a match to TRBD1. CDR1 and CDR2 (germline): LGHNA, YNFKEQ. The CDR3 length is 12 residues. V was clipped by 10 bases and J by 3 bases; unmatched bases: 3. CDR3 nucleotide sequence: TGTGCCACTTGGGACAGGGGCTACGAGCAGTACTTC. This codes for CATWDRGYEQYF.

The chain couples TRBV6-1 to TRBJ2-7; 7 bases fit TRBD1. CDR3 length: 14 residues. The junction had 6 bases not matched to a gene; V was cut back by 1 base and J by 6 bases. Germline CDR1 is MNHNS and CDR2 is SASEGT. CDR3 sequence (DNA): TGTGCCAGCAGTGAAGTTCCCAACAGGGGCGAGCAGTACTTC. Amino acid sequence: CASSEVPNRGEQYF.

The J gene is TRBJ2-2, the V gene TRBV9, with 8 bases that match TRBD1. V was clipped by 4 bases and J by 5 bases; unmatched bases: 4. CDR1 SGDLS and CDR2 YYNGEE come from the germline V gene. The CDR3 sequence is 14 residues long. DNA for the CDR3: TGTGCCAGCAGCCCCAGGGGGCTTACCGGGGAGCTGTTTTTT. It translates to CASSPRGLTGELFF.

CDR3 region: CASSSAGTGGYEQFF. The CDR3 DNA reads TGTGCCAGCAGCTCTGCCGGGACAGGGGGCTATGAGCAGTTCTTC. V usage is TRBV7-6 and J usage is TRBJ2-1; the match to TRBD1 covers 12 bases. V was clipped by 4 bases and J by 8 bases; unmatched bases: 6. Germline assignment: CDR1 SGHVS and CDR2 FNYEAQ. The CDR3 consists of 15 residues.

The chain links TRBV7-9 to TRBJ2-1; tentative D call: TRBD1 (6 bases). The ends were cut back, 5 bases at V and 4 bases at J, with 9 bases in the middle. CDR1 SEHNR and CDR2 FQNEAQ come from the germline V gene (reference sequence). The length of the CDR3 is 13 residues. The CDR3 region is CASSLDRYNEQFF. In nucleotides, the CDR3 is TGTGCCAGCAGCCTGGACAGATACAATGAGCAGTTCTTC.

The chain is built from TRBV7-2 and TRBJ2-7, with 11 bases fitting TRBD2. This CDR3 is built from 15 residues. The ends lost 4 bases at V and 1 base at J; junction bases unmatched: 3. CDR1 is SGHTA and CDR2 is FQGNSA in the germline V gene. CDR3 DNA: TGTGCCAGCAGCTCCACTAGCGGGAGATCCTACGAGCAGTACTTC. Protein sequence: CASSSTSGRSYEQYF.

This rearrangement joins TRBV28 to TRBJ2-2; 8 bases map to TRBD2. The junction had 2 bases not matched to a gene; V was cut back by 2 bases and J by 3 bases. CDR3 length equals 15 residues. Germline V gene sequence: CDR1 MDHEN, CDR2 SYDVKM. The CDR3 loop reads CASSLSGRYTGELFF. DNA for the CDR3: TGTGCCAGCAGTTTAAGCGGGAGATACACCGGGGAGCTGTTTTTT.

This rearrangement joins TRBV3-1 (or the pseudogene TRBV3-2) to TRBJ2-7; D not certain. Germline values: CDR1 LGHDT, CDR2 YNNKEL (reference sequence). This CDR3 spans 14 amino acids. The V gene lost 0 bases and the J gene lost 0 bases, with 6 bases spanning the gap. CDR3 sequence: CASSQDPDSYEQYF. The CDR3 DNA follows: TGTGCCAGCAGCCAAGATCCGGACTCCTACGAGCAGTACTTC.

The genes are TRBV13 and TRBJ1-2; D perhaps matches TRBD1 (5 bases). V lost 5 bases and J 3 bases, leaving 10 bases between the germline ends. The CDR3 covers 13 residues. The germline V gene encodes CDR1 PRHDT and CDR2 FYEKMQ (reference sequence). Here the CDR3 DNA reads TGTGCCAGCAGCCTCCGGGACCACTATGGCTACACCTTC. This sequence encodes CASSLRDHYGYTF.

V and J are TRBV7-3 and TRBJ2-2, with TRBD2 identical over 7 bases. Losses at the gene ends were 2 bases for V and 4 bases for J; bases not matched to a gene: 7. This CDR3 region has 16 residues. Germline CDR1 and CDR2: SGHTA and FQGTGA. This chain's CDR3 is CASSLLAGDGTGELFF. The CDR3 nucleotides are TGTGCCAGCAGCTTACTGGCGGGAGACGGCACCGGGGAGCTGTTTTTT.

The chain joins TRBV10-3 to TRBJ2-5; perhaps D is TRBD1 or TRBD2 (6 bases each). The germline V gene has CDR1 ENHRY and CDR2 SYGVKD. The CDR3 consists of 12 residues. V was shortened by 6 bases and J by 4 bases, with 9 bases between the two germline ends. In DNA form, the CDR3 reads TGTGCCATCAGGGAGGGGGGAGAGACCCAGTACTTC. This sequence encodes CAIREGGETQYF.

This chain joins TRBV2 and TRBJ2-3, with D perhaps matching TRBD2 (7 bases). There are 13 residues in the CDR3. The ends were cut back, 8 bases at V and 4 bases at J, with 13 bases in the middle. From germline, CDR1 is SNHLY and CDR2 FYNNEI. CDR3 amino acids: CASRGAGPDTQYF. The CDR3 DNA reads TGTGCCAGCCGGGGGGCGGGACCAGATACGCAGTATTTT.

As concerns this clone: Other DNA sequences in this specimen translate into the identical CDR3. The rearrangement uses TRBV18 and TRBJ1-3; D remains unclear. This CDR3 comprises 15 residues. Trimming shortened V by 0 bases and J by 0 bases, and 6 bases separated the two germline ends. Germline CDR1 reads KGHSH; CDR2 reads LQKENI. CDR3 DNA sequence: TGTGCCAGCTCACCACCAGGTTACTCTGGAAACACCATATATTTT. Translation: CASSPPGYSGNTIYF. Full variable domain (rest looked up from reference TRBV18 and TRBJ1-3): NAGVMQNPRHLVRRRGQEARLRCSPMKGHSHVYWYRQLPEEGLKFMVYLQKENIIDESGMPKERFSAEFPKEGPSILRIQQVVRGDSAAYFCASSPPGYSGNTIYFGEGSWLTVV.

J is TRBJ2-7 and V is TRBV5-1; possible D gene TRBD2, 6 bases. Trimming pared 4 bases from V and 8 bases from J, leaving 16 bases between. The germline V gene has CDR1 SGHRS and CDR2 YFSETQ. This CDR3 region has 13 residues. The DNA of the CDR3 is TGCGCCAGCAGCCCCGTAGGGGACTCCAAGCAGTACTTC. The encoded protein is CASSPVGDSKQYF. Supplemented by reference TRBV5-1 and TRBJ2-7, the full variable domain reads KAGVTQTPRYLIKTRGQQVTLSCSPISGHRSVSWYQQTPGQGLQFLFEYFSETQRNKGNFPGRFSGRQFSNSRSEMNVSTLELGDSALYLCASSPVGDSKQYFGPGTRLTVT.

The chain links TRBV7-8 to TRBJ2-7, with 7 bases identical to TRBD2. This CDR3 is built from 13 residues. The V gene end was trimmed by 8 bases and the J gene end by 3 bases; junction bases not matched to a gene: 7. Germline assignment: CDR1 SGHVS and CDR2 FQNEAQ. In nucleotides, the CDR3 is TGTGCCAGCGGAAGCGGGGTGAACTACGAGCAGTACTTC. Protein: CASGSGVNYEQYF.

The gene calls are TRBV28 and TRBJ1-1, with no clear D. Germline-derived CDR1 and CDR2 are MDHEN and SYDVKM. V lost 1 base and J lost 6, with 6 bases in between. This CDR3 comprises 12 residues. The CDR3 DNA is TGTGCCAGCAGTTTATTGGGCGCTGAAGCTTTCTTT. It yields the protein CASSLLGAEAFF.

The chain combines TRBV7-2 with TRBJ2-2; 7 positions agree with TRBD2. The CDR3 has 15 residues. CDR1 and CDR2 (germline): SGHTA, FQGNSA. V shed 7 bases, J shed 4 bases, and the junction held 9 bases outside the gene matches. The CDR3 coding sequence is TGTGCCAGCACCATAACTAGCGCCAGCACCGGGGAGCTGTTTTTT. It is translated as CASTITSASTGELFF.

This chain uses TRBV9 with TRBJ2-1; 11 bases are a match to TRBD2. Germline lookup yields CDR1 SGDLS and CDR2 YYNGEE. V lost 4 bases, J lost 10 bases, and 10 bases stayed unmatched. CDR3 size: 15 residues. CDR3 DNA: TGTGCCAGCAGCCCTTTAGCGGGAGGGGGCAAAGAGCAGTTCTTC. The encoded protein is CASSPLAGGGKEQFF.

This rearrangement joins TRBV5-1 to TRBJ2-7; D possibly corresponds to TRBD1 (6 bases). Germline CDR1 and CDR2: SGHRS and YFSETQ. Trimming took 3 bases from V and 5 from J, leaving 12 bases between them. The CDR3 is made up of 13 amino acids. CDR3 sequence (DNA): TGCGCCAGCAGCTATACAGGGTTCGACGAGCAGTACTTC. This codes for CASSYTGFDEQYF.

This clone has a single count. The chain uses TRBV29-1 and TRBJ2-1; unclear D gene. Germline-derived CDR1 and CDR2 are SQVTM and ANQGSEA. The V gene lost 7 bases and the J gene lost 2 bases, with 9 bases spanning the gap. The CDR3 totals 12 residues. CDR3 sequence: CSAGDPYNEQFF. In DNA form, the CDR3 reads TGCAGCGCCGGCGACCCCTACAATGAGCAGTTCTTC.

This rearrangement joins TRBV5-6 to TRBJ2-5; D ambiguous. Trimming left V 0 bases short and J 7 bases short, with 13 bases between. Per the germline V gene, CDR1 is SGHDT and CDR2 is YYEEEE. This CDR3 comprises 14 residues. The CDR3 coding sequence is TGTGCCAGCAGCTTGGGGGCCCAATTGGGGACCCAGTACTTC. Translating gives CASSLGAQLGTQYF.